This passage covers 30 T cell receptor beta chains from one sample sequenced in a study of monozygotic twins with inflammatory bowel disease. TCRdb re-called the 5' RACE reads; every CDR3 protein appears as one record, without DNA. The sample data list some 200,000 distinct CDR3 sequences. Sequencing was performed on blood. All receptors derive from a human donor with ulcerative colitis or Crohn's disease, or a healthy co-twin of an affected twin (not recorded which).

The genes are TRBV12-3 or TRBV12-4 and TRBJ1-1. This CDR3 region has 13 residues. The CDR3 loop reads CASSPLMNTEAFF.

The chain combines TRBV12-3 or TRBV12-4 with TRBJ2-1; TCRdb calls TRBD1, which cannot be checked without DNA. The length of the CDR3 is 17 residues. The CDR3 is CASSFGQVFSSYNEQFF.

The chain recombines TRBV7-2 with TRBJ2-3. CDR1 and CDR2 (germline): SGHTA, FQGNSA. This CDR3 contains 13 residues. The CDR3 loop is CASSLWYTDTQYF.

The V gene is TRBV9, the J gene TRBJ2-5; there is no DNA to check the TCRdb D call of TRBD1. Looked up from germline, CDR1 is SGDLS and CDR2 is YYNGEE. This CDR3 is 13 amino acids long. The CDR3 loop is CASSLQGPETQYF.

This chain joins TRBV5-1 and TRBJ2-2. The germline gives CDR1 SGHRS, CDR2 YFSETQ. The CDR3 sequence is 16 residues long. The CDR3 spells CASSLDRVSNTGELFF.

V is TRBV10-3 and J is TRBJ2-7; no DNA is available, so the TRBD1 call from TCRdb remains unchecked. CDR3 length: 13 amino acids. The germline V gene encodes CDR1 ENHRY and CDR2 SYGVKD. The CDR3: CGTSGTGEGEQYF.

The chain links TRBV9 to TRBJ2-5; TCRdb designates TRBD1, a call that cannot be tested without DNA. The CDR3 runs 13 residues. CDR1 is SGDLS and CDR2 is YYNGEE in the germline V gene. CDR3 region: CASSQGVKETQYF.

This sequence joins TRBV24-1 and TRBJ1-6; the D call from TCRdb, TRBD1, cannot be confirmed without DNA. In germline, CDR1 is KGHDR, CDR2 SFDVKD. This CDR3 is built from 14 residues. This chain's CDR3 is CATSEGGSNSPLHF.

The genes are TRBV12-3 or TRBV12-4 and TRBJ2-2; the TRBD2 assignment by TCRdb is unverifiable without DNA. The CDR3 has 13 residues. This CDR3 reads CASTLAPPGELFF.

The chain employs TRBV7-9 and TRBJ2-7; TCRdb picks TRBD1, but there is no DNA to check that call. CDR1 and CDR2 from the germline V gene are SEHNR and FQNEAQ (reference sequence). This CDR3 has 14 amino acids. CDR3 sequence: CASSYQQGPYEQYF.

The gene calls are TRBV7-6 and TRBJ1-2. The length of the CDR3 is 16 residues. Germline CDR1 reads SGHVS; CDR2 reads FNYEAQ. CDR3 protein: CASSLYAGEPRHGYTF.

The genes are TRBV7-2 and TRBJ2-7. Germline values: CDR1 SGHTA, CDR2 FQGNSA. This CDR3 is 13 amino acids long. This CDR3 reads CASSFLDGYEQYF.

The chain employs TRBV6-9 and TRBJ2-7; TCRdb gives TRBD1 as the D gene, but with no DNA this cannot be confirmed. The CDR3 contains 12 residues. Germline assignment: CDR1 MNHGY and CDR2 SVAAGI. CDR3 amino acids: CASSAGTYEQYF.

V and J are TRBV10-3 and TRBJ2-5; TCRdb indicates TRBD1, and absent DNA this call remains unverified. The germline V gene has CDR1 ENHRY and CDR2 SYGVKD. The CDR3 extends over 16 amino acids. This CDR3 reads CAISPLAGAQKETQYF.

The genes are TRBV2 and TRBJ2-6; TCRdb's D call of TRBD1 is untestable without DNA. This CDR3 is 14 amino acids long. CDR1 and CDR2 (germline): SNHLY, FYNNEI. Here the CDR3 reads CASSDPRRANVLTF.

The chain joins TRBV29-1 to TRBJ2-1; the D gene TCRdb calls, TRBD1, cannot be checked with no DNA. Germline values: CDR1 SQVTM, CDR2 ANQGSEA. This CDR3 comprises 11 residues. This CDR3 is CSPDRDNEQFF.

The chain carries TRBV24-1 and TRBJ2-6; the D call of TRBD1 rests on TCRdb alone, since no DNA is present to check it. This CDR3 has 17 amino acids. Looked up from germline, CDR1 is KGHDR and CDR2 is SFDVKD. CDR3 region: CATSGAQGTSGANVLTF.

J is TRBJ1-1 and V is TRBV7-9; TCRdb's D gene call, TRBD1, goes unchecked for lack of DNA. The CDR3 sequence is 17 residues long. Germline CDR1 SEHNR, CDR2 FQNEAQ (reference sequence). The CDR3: CASSLILQSTGGTEAFF.

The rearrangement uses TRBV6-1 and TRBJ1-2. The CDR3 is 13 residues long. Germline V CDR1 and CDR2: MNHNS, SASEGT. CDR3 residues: CASSPTTGYGYTF.

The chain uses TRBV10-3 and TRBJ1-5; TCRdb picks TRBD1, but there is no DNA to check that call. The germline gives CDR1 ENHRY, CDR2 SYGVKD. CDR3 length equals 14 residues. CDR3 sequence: CAISGQGEGQPQHF.

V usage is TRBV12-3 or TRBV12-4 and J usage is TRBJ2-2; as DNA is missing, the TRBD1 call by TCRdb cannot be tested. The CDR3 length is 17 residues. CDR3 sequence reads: CASSPRRGQSNTGELFF.

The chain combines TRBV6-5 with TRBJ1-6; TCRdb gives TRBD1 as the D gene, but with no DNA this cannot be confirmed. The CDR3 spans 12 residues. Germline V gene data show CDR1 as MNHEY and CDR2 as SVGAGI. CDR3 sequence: CASGGWNSPLHF.

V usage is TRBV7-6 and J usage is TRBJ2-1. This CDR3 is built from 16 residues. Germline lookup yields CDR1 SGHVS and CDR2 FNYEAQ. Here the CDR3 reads CASSLAVLSSYNEQFF. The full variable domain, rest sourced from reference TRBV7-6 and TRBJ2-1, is GAGVSQSPRYKVTKRGQDVALRCDPISGHVSLYWYRQALGQGPEFLTYFNYEAQQDKSGLPNDRFSAERPEGSISTLTIQRTEQRDSAMYRCASSLAVLSSYNEQFFGPGTRLTVL.

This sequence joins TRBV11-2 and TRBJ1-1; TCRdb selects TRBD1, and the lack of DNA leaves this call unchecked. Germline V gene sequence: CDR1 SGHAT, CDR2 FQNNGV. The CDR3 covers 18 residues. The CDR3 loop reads CASSLDFVALDRATEAFF.

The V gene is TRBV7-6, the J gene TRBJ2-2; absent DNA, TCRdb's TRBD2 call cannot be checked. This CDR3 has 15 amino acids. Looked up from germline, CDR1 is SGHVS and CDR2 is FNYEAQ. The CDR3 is CASSLARGGPGELFF. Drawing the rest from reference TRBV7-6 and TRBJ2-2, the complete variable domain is GAGVSQSPRYKVTKRGQDVALRCDPISGHVSLYWYRQALGQGPEFLTYFNYEAQQDKSGLPNDRFSAERPEGSISTLTIQRTEQRDSAMYRCASSLARGGPGELFFGEGSRLTVL.

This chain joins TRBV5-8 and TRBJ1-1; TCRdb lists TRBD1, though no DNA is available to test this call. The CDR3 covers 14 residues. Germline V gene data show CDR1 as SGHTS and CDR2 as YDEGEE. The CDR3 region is CASSLIGGSTEAFF.

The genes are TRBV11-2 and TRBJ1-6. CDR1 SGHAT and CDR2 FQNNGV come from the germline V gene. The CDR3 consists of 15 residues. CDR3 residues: CASSLDSSYNSPLHF.

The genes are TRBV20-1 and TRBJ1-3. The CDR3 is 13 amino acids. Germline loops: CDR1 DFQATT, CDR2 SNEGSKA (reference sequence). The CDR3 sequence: CSARGQAGNTIYF.

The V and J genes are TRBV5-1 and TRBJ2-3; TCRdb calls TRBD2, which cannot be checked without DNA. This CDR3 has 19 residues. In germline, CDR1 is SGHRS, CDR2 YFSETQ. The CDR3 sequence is CASNNGLRSSAGGADTQYF.

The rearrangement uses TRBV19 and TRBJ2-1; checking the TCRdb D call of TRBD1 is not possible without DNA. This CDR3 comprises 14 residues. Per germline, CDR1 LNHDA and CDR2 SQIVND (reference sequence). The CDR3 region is CASSPPGTINEQFF. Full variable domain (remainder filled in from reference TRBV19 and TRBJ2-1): DGGITQSPKYLFRKEGQNVTLSCEQNLNHDAMYWYRQDPGQGLRLIYYSQIVNDFQKGDIAEGYSVSREKKESFPLTVTSAQKNPTAFYLCASSPPGTINEQFFGPGTRLTVL.